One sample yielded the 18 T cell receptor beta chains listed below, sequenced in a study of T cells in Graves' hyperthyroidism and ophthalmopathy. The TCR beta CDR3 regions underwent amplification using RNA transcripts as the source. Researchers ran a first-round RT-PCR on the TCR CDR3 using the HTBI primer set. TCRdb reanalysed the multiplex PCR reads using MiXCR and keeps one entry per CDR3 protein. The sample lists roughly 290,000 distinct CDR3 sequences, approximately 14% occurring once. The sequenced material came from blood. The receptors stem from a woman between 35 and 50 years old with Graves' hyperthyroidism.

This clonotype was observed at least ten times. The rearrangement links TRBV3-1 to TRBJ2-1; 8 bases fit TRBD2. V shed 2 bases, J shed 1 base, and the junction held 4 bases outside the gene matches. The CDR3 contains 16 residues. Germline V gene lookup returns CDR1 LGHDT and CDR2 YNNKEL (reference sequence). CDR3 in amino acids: CASSQISGGSYNEQFF. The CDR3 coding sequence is TGTGCCAGCAGCCAAATAAGCGGGGGTTCCTACAATGAGCAGTTCTTC.

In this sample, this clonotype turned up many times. CDR3 sequence reads: CASSLLGSTYEQYF. CDR3 nucleotides: TGTGCCAGCAGTTTATTAGGGAGCACCTACGAGCAGTACTTC. This chain links TRBV6-1 with TRBJ2-7; a possible D gene is TRBD2 (5 bases). Trimming shortened V by 5 bases and J by 2 bases, and 13 bases separated the two germline ends. Per the germline V gene, CDR1 is MNHNS and CDR2 is SASEGT. This CDR3 has 14 amino acids.

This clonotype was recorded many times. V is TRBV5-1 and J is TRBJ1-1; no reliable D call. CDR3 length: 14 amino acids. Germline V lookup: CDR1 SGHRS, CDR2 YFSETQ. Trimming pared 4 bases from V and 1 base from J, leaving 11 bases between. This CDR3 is CASSADGWNTEAFF. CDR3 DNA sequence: TGCGCCAGCAGCGCGGACGGATGGAACACTGAAGCTTTCTTT.

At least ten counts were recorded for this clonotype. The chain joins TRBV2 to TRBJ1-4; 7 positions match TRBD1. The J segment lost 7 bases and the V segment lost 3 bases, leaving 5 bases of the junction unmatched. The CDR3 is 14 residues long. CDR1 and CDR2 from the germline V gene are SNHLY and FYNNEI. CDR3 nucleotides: TGTGCCAGCAGTGACCAGGGGGACGGTGAAAAACTGTTTTTT. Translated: CASSDQGDGEKLFF.

As DNA, the CDR3 is TGTGCCACCAGCAGTACGGACGACTATGGCTACACCTTC. It specifies CATSSTDDYGYTF. The chain is built from TRBV15 and TRBJ1-2; no clear D gene. The CDR3 has 13 residues. The germline CDR1 and CDR2 sequences are LNHNV and YYDKDF (reference sequence). Between the trimmed V and J ends, which lost 3 bases and 3 bases, there was a span of 8 bases.

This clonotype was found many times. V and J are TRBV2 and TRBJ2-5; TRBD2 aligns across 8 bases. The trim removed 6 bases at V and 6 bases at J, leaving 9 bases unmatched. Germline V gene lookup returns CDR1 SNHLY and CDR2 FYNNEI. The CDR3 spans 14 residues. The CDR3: CASRRAGEVQTQYF. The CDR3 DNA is TGTGCCAGCAGACGAGCGGGAGAGGTCCAGACCCAGTACTTC.

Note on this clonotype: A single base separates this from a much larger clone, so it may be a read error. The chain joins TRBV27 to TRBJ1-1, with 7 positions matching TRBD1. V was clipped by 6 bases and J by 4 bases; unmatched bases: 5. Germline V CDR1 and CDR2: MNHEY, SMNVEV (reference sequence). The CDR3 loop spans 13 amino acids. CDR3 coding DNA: TGTGCCAGCAGATACGACAGGGCCACTGAAGCTTTCTTT. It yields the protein CASRYDRATEAFF.

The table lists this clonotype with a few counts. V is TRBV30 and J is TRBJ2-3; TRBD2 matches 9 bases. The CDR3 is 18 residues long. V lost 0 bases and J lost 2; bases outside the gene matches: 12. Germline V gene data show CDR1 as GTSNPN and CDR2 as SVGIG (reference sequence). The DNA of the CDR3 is TGTGCCTGGAGTGTAGATGTGGCTAGCGGGGAACACACAGATACGCAGTATTTT. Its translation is CAWSVDVASGEHTDTQYF.

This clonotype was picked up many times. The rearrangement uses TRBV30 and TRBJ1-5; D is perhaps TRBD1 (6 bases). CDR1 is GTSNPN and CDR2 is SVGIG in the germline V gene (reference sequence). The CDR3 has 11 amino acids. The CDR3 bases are TGTGCGCGGGGGCCCGATCAGCCCCAGCATTTT. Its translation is CARGPDQPQHF.

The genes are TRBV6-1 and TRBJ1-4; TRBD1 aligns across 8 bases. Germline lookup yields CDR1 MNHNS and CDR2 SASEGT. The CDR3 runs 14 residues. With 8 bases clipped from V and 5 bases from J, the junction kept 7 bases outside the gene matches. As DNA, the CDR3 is TGTGCCAGCGCGCCGGGACAGGTGAATGAAAAACTGTTTTTT. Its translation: CASAPGQVNEKLFF.

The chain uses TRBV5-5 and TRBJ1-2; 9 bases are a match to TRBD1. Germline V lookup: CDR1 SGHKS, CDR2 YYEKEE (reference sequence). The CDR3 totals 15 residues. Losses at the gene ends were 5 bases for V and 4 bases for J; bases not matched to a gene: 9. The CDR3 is CASRPSGQGSYGYTF. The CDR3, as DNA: TGTGCCAGCAGGCCGTCCGGACAGGGGAGCTATGGCTACACCTTC.

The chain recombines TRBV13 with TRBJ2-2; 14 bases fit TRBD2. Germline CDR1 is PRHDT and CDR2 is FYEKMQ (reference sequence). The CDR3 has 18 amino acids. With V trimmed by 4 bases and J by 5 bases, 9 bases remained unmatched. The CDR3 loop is CASSSQWGLAGATGELFF. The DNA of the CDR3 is TGTGCCAGCAGCTCCCAATGGGGACTAGCGGGAGCTACCGGGGAGCTGTTTTTT.

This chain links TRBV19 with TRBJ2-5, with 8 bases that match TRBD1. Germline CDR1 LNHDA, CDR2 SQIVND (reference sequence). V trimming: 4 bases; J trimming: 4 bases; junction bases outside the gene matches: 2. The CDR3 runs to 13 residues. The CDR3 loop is CASSRQGPETQYF. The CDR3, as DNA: TGTGCCAGTAGTAGACAGGGGCCAGAGACCCAGTACTTC.

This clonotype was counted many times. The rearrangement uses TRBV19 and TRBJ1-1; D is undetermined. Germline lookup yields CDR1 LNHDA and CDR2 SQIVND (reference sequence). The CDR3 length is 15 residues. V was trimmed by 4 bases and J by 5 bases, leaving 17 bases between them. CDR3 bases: TGTGCCAGTAGTAGCCCGGGGATAGGTCGGACTGAAGCTTTCTTT. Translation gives CASSSPGIGRTEAFF.

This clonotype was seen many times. CDR3 in DNA: TGCAGTGCTAGTGACGGGGTTGGCACAGATACGCAGTATTTT. The encoded protein is CSASDGVGTDTQYF. The chain recombines TRBV20-1 with TRBJ2-3, with D possibly matching TRBD2 (5 bases). Per the germline V gene, CDR1 is DFQATT and CDR2 is SNEGSKA (reference sequence). Between the trimmed V and J ends, which lost 3 bases and 1 base, there was a span of 11 bases. This CDR3 has 14 residues.

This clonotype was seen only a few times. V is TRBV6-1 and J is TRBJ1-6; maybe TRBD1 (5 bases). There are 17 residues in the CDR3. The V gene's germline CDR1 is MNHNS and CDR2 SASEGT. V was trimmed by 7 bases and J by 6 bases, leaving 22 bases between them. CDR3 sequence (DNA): TGTGCCAGCATTCCGGGTGGGGCTGCCCCCTTTAATTCACCCCTCCACTTT. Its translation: CASIPGGAAPFNSPLHF.

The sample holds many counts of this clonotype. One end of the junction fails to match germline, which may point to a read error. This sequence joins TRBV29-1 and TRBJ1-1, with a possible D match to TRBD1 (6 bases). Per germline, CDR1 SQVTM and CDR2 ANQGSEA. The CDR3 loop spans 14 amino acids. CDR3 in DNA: TGCAGCGTCGAAGAAGGGGGGACCAACACTGAAGCTTTCTTT. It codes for CSVEEGGTNTEAFF.

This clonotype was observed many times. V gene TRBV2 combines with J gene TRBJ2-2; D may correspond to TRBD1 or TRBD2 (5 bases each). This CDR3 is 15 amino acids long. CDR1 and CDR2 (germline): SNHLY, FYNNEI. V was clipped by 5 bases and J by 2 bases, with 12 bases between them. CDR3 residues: CASSPGTVNTGELFF. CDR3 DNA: TGTGCCAGCAGTCCCGGGACGGTTAACACCGGGGAGCTGTTTTTT.